This TCR beta chain is from a study of T cell responses to AZD1222 COVID-19 vaccine. This clone has more than one count but fewer than ten. In germline, CDR1 is SGHNT, CDR2 YENEEA. There are 17 residues in the CDR3. The V segment lost 5 bases and the J segment 6 bases; nucleotides outside the gene matches: 10. The method was immunoSEQ multiplex PCR; TCRdb's version includes in-frame clones alone and lacks a portion of them. The sample holds 77,000 or so clones, approximately 89% seen once. The gene calls are TRBV11-3 and TRBJ2-3; TRBD2 matches at 14 bases. This TCR came from an adult who received the AZD1222 COVID-19 vaccine. Sequencing was performed on peripheral blood, taken 28 days after the second AZD1222 dose. Written as DNA, the CDR3 is TGTGCCAGCAGCCACTCGGGACTAGCGGGAGTTGGGGATACGCAGTATTTT. Its protein product is CASSHSGLAGVGDTQYF. Full variable domain (missing parts from reference TRBV11-3 and TRBJ2-3): EAGVVQSPRYKIIEKKQPVAFWCNPISGHNTLYWYLQNLGQGPELLIRYENEEAVDDSQLPKDRFSAERLKGVDSTLKIQPAELGDSAVYLCASSHSGLAGVGDTQYFGPGTRLTVL.